These T cell receptor beta chains were read from a single sample in a study of beta chain features in type 1 diabetes. Clones were read by immunoSEQ multiplex PCR, and TCRdb kept only the in-frame ones, dropping some. The sample includes 250,000 to 300,000 clones, approximately 14% of them seen just once. What was sequenced was naive CD4+ T cells from blood. The receptor set was obtained from a man aged 25 to 45 with type 1 diabetes. The CDR3 runs from the conserved cysteine through the conserved F or W. The D gene is left open where the match is weak. Clone size is stated in some rows and not others, as once, few, many or a class when expanded.

j_call v_call clone_size d_call cdr3_nt cdr3_aa
TRBJ1-1 TRBV6-1 once TRBD1 TGTGCCAGCAGTGTCGGACAGGGAAGAGGAGGAGACACTGAAGCTTTCTTT CASSVGQGRGGDTEAFF
TRBJ2-5 TRBV7-2 . TRBD2 TGTGCCAGCAGCTCCTTGAGCGGGAGAAAAGAGACCCAGTACTTC CASSSLSGRKETQYF
TRBJ2-7 TRBV7-2 few TRBD2 TGTGCCAGCAGCTTATCTTGGACTAGACAGTACGAGCAGTACTTC CASSLSWTRQYEQYF
TRBJ2-7 TRBV4-1 few . TGCGCCAGCAGCCAACCGAGACAGCCCTACGAGCAGTACTTC CASSQPRQPYEQYF
TRBJ2-4 TRBV28 few . TGTGCCAGCAGTTTTCAGGGCCCCAAAAACATTCAGTACTTC CASSFQGPKNIQYF
TRBJ2-7 TRBV29-1 . . TGCAGCGTTACGATAAGACAGGACTCCTACGAGCAGTACTTC CSVTIRQDSYEQYF
TRBJ2-1 TRBV5-1 . . TGCGCCAGCTCCGTAGCGGTTACCGTCAATGAGCAGTTCTTC CASSVAVTVNEQFF
TRBJ1-1 TRBV7-3 few TRBD1 TGTGCCAGCAGCTCGGGACAGGGATTGAACACTGAAGCTTTCTTT CASSSGQGLNTEAFF
TRBJ2-7 TRBV7-2 few TRBD2 TGTGCCAGCAGCTTCGACGGACTAGTCTACGAGCAGTACTTC CASSFDGLVYEQYF
TRBJ2-3 TRBV4-2 . TRBD1 TGTGCCAGCAGCTCGTTGCAGGGGGTAAGCACAGATACGCAGTATTTT CASSSLQGVSTDTQYF
TRBJ2-6 TRBV18 . TRBD1 TGTGCCAGCTCACCGGGACAGGGGAGCTCTGGGGCCAACGTCCTGACTTTC CASSPGQGSSGANVLTF
TRBJ2-3 TRBV7-2 . TRBD2 TGTGCCAGCAGCTCCCGGACTAGCGGGTCTAATACGCAGTATTTT CASSSRTSGSNTQYF
TRBJ1-3 TRBV25-1 few TRBD1 TGTGCCAGCAGTGTGACAGGGGGGATCGGAAACACCATATATTTT CASSVTGGIGNTIYF
TRBJ2-1 TRBV6-1 few . TGTGCCAGCAGTGAAGCCCCCCGTAATGAGCAGTTCTTC CASSEAPRNEQFF
TRBJ1-3 TRBV7-9 few . TGTGCCAGCAGCTCAGGGCCGCGGGGGCCCGGAAACACCATATATTTT CASSSGPRGPGNTIYF
TRBJ2-7 TRBV7-2 . TRBD2 TGTGCCAGCAGCTCCCGGGGACTAGCGGGGGCCTACGAGCAGTACTTC CASSSRGLAGAYEQYF
TRBJ2-7 TRBV7-6 few TRBD2 TGTGCCAGCAGCTCTAGCGGGAGGCCACTCGAGCAGTACTTC CASSSSGRPLEQYF
TRBJ2-5 TRBV5-4 . TRBD1 TGTGCCAGCAGCTTGGGGGACAGTCAAGAGACCCAGTACTTC CASSLGDSQETQYF
TRBJ2-7 TRBV7-2 . TRBD1 TGTGCCAGCAGCTCGGGGACAGGGGCCCGCGAGCAGTACTTC CASSSGTGAREQYF